This is a list of T cell receptor beta chains from one sample in a study of OX40 agonist ivuxolimab in advanced cancers. The method was immunoSEQ multiplex PCR; TCRdb's version includes in-frame clones alone and lacks a portion of them. Among 70,000 to 80,000 clones, approximately 84% were seen once, and the ten largest hold about 17%. The sample in question was CD4+ or CD8+ T cells sorted from blood, obtained in a trial of the OX40 agonist ivuxolimab. The source of these receptors is an adult with an advanced solid tumor such as melanoma, head and neck, liver or kidney cancer. Each CDR3 is given with its conserved first and last residue. A D gene is named only where the DNA matches it firmly. The listing skips clone size in some rows; elsewhere it reads once, few, many or a size class.

d_call,j_call,v_call,clone_size,cdr3_aa,cdr3_nt
TRBD2,TRBJ2-2,TRBV7-9,once,CASSPPGLAGYGELFF,TGTGCCAGCAGCCCCCCGGGACTAGCGGGTTATGGGGAGCTGTTTTTT
TRBD1,TRBJ2-7,TRBV10-2,-,CASSEQGVSYEQYF,TGCGCCAGCAGTGAGCAGGGGGTCTCCTACGAGCAGTACTTC
-,TRBJ2-7,TRBV7-2,once,CASSLVSGVEQYF,TGTGCCAGCAGCTTAGTATCCGGGGTCGAGCAGTACTTC
-,TRBJ1-1,TRBV5-6,once,CASSLYGLMNTEAFF,TGTGCCAGCAGCTTGTACGGGTTAATGAACACTGAAGCTTTCTTT
-,TRBJ1-1,TRBV5-8,once,CASSLVAVNTEAFF,TGTGCCAGCAGCTTGGTGGCTGTGAACACTGAAGCTTTCTTT
-,TRBJ2-1,TRBV6-6,-,CASSYSVPYNEQFF,TGTGCCAGCAGTTACTCGGTTCCATACAATGAGCAGTTCTTC
-,TRBJ1-2,TRBV7-2,-,CASSFPTYGYTF,TGTGCCAGCAGTTTCCCAACCTACGGCTACACCTTC
-,TRBJ2-6,TRBV5-1,-,CASSGGVTYSGANVLTF,TGCGCCAGCAGTGGCGGGGTCACATACTCTGGGGCCAACGTCCTGACTTTC
TRBD1,TRBJ1-5,TRBV28,-,CASRQGALQQQPQHF,TGTGCCAGCCGACAGGGGGCACTCCAACAACAGCCCCAGCATTTT
TRBD2,TRBJ2-2,TRBV7-2,-,CASSSRLAGVPTGELFF,TGTGCCAGCAGCTCCAGACTAGCGGGAGTTCCCACCGGGGAGCTGTTTTTT
-,TRBJ2-7,TRBV18,-,CASSQDGGEYEQYF,TGTGCCAGCTCACAAGACGGTGGTGAATACGAGCAGTACTTC
-,TRBJ2-7,TRBV5-1,few,CASSMDMSYTEQYF,TGCGCCAGCAGCATGGACATGAGCTACACCGAGCAGTACTTC
-,TRBJ2-1,TRBV6-1,-,CASSDQSFSYNEQFF,TGTGCCAGCAGTGACCAGTCCTTCTCCTACAATGAGCAGTTCTTC
-,TRBJ2-3,TRBV5-5,-,CASSLTRARGTDTQYF,TGTGCCAGCAGCTTGACGAGGGCCAGAGGCACAGATACGCAGTATTTT
TRBD2,TRBJ2-1,TRBV18,-,CASSPELAGSYNEQFF,TGTGCCAGCTCACCGGAACTAGCGGGAAGCTACAATGAGCAGTTCTTC
TRBD1,TRBJ1-6,TRBV7-9,-,CASSIGTGDNSPLHF,TGTGCCAGCAGCATAGGGACAGGGGATAATTCACCCCTCCACTTT
-,TRBJ2-7,TRBV5-1,-,CASSLAWGNEQYF,TGCGCCAGCAGCTTGGCGTGGGGAAACGAGCAGTACTTC
-,TRBJ2-6,TRBV5-6,-,CASRMEGGSGANVLTF,TGTGCCAGCAGGATGGAGGGGGGCTCTGGGGCCAACGTCCTGACTTTC
TRBD2,TRBJ2-3,TRBV7-2,-,CASSLIRTSGRGVDTQYF,TGTGCCAGCAGCTTGATCCGGACTAGCGGGAGGGGGGTCGATACGCAGTATTTT
TRBD1,TRBJ2-3,TRBV6-4,-,CASSPGTGFTDTQYF,TGTGCCAGCAGCCCCGGGACAGGGTTCACAGATACGCAGTATTTT
TRBD2,TRBJ2-7,TRBV11-2,-,CASSLAGSGTNYEQYF,TGTGCCAGCAGCTTGGCGGGTAGCGGGACCAACTACGAGCAGTACTTC
-,TRBJ1-1,TRBV7-9,few,CASSLAGTMNTEAFF,TGTGCCAGCAGCTTAGCGGGCACGATGAACACTGAAGCTTTCTTT
TRBD1,TRBJ1-1,TRBV5-1,-,CASSLGQGATEAFF,TGCGCCAGCAGCTTGGGACAGGGGGCCACTGAAGCTTTCTTT
-,TRBJ2-3,TRBV6-5,-,CASSKQGTDTQYF,TGTGCCAGCAGTAAACAGGGCACAGATACGCAGTATTTT
-,TRBJ1-1,TRBV5-6,-,CASSLDRGWTEAFF,TGTGCCAGCAGCTTGGATAGGGGTTGGACTGAAGCTTTCTTT
TRBD1,TRBJ2-2,TRBV11-2,-,CASSSRSGQANTGELFF,TGTGCCAGCAGCTCCCGTTCTGGACAGGCGAACACCGGGGAGCTGTTTTTT
-,TRBJ2-3,TRBV5-4,few,CASSPERRDTQYF,TGTGCCAGCAGCCCGGAGCGGCGGGATACGCAGTATTTT
TRBD2,TRBJ2-3,TRBV7-9,-,CASSRRASGDTQYF,TGTGCCAGCAGCCGGAGGGCTAGCGGGGATACGCAGTATTTT
TRBD2,TRBJ2-1,TRBV11-2,-,CASSPGGSYNEQFF,TGTGCCAGCAGCCCCGGGGGGTCCTACAATGAGCAGTTCTTC
-,TRBJ1-2,TRBV7-2,-,CASSQDDNYGYTF,TGTGCCAGCAGCCAAGATGACAACTATGGCTACACCTTC